This T cell receptor (beta chain) emerged from a study of cytomegalovirus exposure and HLA in healthy donors. Overall study findings and caveats: Confirmation in vitro established that a few CMV-associated chains were specific for CMV antigens.

Losses at the gene ends were 3 bases for V and 2 bases for J; bases not matched to a gene: 6. Germline V gives CDR1 SGDLS, CDR2 YYNGEE. The CDR3 is 16 residues long. These donors counted as nominally healthy when sampled, but unrecorded immune exposures were likely. The PCR had 60 Vbeta and 13 Jbeta primers. Sequencing used immunoSEQ multiplex PCR; TCRdb keeps in-frame clones, though not all of them. Of approximately 150,000 clones listed, around three quarters are singletons. Points on this clone: As yet, its antigen is unknown.

The source of this sequence is a man aged 35 to 55 in good health and CMV-seronegative. The gene calls are TRBV9 and TRBJ2-5, with 11 bases matching TRBD2. The sample comprised PBMCs. Here the CDR3 reads CASSGPGLADQETQYF. Written as DNA, the CDR3 is TGTGCCAGCAGCGGGCCGGGACTAGCGGATCAAGAGACCCAGTACTTC. Together with reference TRBV9 and TRBJ2-5, the CDR3 gives the full variable domain: DSGVTQTPKHLITATGQRVTLRCSPRSGDLSVYWYQQSLDQGLQFLIQYYNGEERAKGNILERFSAQQFPDLHSELNLSSLELGDSALYFCASSGPGLADQETQYFGPGTRLLVL.